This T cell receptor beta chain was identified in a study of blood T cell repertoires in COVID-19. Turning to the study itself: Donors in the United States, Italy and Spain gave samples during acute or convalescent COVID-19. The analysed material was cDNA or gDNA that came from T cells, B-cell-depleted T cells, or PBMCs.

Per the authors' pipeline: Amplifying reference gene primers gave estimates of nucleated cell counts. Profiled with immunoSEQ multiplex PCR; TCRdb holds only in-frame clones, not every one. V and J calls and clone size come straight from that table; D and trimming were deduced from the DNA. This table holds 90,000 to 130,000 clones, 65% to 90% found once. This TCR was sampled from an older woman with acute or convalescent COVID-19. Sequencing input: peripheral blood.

This chain's CDR3 is CASSTGQGPGANVLTF. The CDR3, as DNA: TGCGCCAGCAGCACGGGACAGGGACCCGGGGCCAACGTCCTGACTTTC. This chain joins TRBV5-1 and TRBJ2-6; 9 bases are a match to TRBD1. CDR3 length: 16 residues. The germline V gene encodes CDR1 SGHRS and CDR2 YFSETQ. V gave up 4 bases and J gave up 4 bases; unmatched junction bases: 6.